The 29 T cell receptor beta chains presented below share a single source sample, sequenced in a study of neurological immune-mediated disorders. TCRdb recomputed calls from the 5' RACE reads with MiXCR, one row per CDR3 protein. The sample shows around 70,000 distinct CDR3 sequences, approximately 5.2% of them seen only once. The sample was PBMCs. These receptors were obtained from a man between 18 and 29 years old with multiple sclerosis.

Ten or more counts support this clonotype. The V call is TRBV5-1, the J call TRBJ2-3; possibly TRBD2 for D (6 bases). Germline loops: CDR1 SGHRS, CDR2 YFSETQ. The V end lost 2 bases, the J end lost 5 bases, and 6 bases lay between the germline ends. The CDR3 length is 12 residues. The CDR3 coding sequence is TGCGCCAGCAGCTTTAGCGGAGATACGCAGTATTTT. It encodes CASSFSGDTQYF. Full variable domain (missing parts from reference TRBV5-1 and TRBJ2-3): KAGVTQTPRYLIKTRGQQVTLSCSPISGHRSVSWYQQTPGQGLQFLFEYFSETQRNKGNFPGRFSGRQFSNSRSEMNVSTLELGDSALYLCASSFSGDTQYFGPGTRLTVL.

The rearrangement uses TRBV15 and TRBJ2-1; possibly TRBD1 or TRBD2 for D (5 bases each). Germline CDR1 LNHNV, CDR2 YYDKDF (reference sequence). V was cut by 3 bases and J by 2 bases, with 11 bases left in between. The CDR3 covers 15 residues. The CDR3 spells CATSSKGSTYNEQFF. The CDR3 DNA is TGTGCCACCAGCAGTAAGGGGAGTACCTACAATGAGCAGTTCTTC.

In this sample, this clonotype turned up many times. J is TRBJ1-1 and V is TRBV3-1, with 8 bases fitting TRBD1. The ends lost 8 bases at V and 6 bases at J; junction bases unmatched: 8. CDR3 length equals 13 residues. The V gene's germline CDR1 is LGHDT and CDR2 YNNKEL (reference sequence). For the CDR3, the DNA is TGTGCCAGCCAAACACAGGGGGTCGCTGAAGCTTTCTTT. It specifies CASQTQGVAEAFF.

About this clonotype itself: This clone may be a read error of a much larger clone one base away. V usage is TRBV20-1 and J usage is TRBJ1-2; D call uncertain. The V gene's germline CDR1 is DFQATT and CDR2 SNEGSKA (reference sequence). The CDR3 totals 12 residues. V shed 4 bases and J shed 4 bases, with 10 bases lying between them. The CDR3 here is CSATGKLYGYTF. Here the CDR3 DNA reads TGCAGTGCTACGGGAAAGCTCTATGGCTACACCTTC.

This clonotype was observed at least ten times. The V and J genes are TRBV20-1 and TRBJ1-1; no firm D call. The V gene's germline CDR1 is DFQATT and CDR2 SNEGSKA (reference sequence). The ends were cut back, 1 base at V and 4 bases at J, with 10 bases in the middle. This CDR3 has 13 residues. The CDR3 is CSARAAVGTEAFF. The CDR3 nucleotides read TGCAGTGCTAGAGCGGCCGTCGGCACTGAAGCTTTCTTT.

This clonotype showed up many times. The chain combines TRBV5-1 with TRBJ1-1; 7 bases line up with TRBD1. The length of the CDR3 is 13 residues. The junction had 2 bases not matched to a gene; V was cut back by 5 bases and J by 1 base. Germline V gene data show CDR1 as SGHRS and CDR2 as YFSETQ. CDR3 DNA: TGCGCCAGCAGGAGGACAGGGAACACTGAAGCTTTCTTT. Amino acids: CASRRTGNTEAFF.

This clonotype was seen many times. The CDR3: CSASGGNTGELFF. CDR3 DNA sequence: TGCAGTGCTAGCGGGGGTAACACCGGGGAGCTGTTTTTT. The V call is TRBV20-1, the J call TRBJ2-2, with D possibly TRBD2 on 6 matching bases. The CDR3 is 13 residues long. The germline CDR1 and CDR2 sequences are DFQATT and SNEGSKA (reference sequence). The germline V and J ends were trimmed by 3 bases and 2 bases, with 7 bases remaining between them.

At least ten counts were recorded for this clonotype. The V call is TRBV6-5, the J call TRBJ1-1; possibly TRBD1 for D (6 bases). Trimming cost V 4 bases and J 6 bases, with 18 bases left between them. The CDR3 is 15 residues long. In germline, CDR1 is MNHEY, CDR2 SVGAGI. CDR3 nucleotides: TGTGCCAGCAGTTCACCCCGTCCAGGGGAACCTGAAGCTTTCTTT. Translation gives CASSSPRPGEPEAFF.

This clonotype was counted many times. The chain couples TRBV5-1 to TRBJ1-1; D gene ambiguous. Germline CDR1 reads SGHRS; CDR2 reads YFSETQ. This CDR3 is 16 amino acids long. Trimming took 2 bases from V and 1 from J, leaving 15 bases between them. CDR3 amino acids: CASSLVGRRGNTEAFF. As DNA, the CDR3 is TGCGCCAGCAGCTTAGTCGGGCGGCGGGGGAACACTGAAGCTTTCTTT. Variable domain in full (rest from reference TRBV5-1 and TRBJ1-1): KAGVTQTPRYLIKTRGQQVTLSCSPISGHRSVSWYQQTPGQGLQFLFEYFSETQRNKGNFPGRFSGRQFSNSRSEMNVSTLELGDSALYLCASSLVGRRGNTEAFFGQGTRLTVV.

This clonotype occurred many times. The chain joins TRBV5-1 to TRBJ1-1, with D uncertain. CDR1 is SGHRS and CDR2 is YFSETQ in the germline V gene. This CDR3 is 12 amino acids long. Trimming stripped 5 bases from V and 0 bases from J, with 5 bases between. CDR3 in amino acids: CASRDVNTEAFF. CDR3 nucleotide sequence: TGCGCCAGCAGGGATGTGAACACTGAAGCTTTCTTT. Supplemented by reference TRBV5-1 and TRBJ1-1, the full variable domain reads KAGVTQTPRYLIKTRGQQVTLSCSPISGHRSVSWYQQTPGQGLQFLFEYFSETQRNKGNFPGRFSGRQFSNSRSEMNVSTLELGDSALYLCASRDVNTEAFFGQGTRLTVV.

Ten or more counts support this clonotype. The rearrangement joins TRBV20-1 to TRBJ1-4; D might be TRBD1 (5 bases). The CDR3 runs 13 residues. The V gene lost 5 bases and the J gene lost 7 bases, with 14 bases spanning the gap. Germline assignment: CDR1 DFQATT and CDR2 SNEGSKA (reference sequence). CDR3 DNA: TGCAGTGCTCCTCCGGGGGAGAGTGAAAAACTGTTTTTT. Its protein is CSAPPGESEKLFF.

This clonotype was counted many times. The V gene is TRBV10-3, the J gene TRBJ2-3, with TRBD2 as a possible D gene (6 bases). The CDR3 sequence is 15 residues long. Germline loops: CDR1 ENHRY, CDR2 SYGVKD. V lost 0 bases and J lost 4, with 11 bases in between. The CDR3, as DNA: TGTGCCATCAGTGAGTCGGGGCGGGAACCAGATACGCAGTATTTT. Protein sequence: CAISESGREPDTQYF.

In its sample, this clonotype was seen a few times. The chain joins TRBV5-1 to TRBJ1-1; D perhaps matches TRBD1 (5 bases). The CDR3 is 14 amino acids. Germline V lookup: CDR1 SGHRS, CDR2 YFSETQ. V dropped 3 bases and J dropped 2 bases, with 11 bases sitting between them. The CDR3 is CASSWDGENTEAFF. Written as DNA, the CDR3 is TGCGCCAGCAGCTGGGACGGGGAAAACACTGAAGCTTTCTTT.

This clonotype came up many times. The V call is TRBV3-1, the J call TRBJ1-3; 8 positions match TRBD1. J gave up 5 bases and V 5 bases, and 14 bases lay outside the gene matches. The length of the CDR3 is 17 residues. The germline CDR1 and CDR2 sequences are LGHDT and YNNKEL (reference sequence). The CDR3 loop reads CASSYKTGEYDRNTIYF. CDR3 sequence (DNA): TGTGCCAGCAGCTACAAGACAGGGGAGTATGACCGAAACACCATATATTTT.

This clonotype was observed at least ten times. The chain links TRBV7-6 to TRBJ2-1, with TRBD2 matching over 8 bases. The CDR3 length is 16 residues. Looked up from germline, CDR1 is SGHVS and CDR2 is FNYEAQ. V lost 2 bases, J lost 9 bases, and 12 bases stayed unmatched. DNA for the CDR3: TGTGCCAGCAGCTTATCCAACCCGGGAGGGCCAGTTGAGCAGTTCTTC. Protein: CASSLSNPGGPVEQFF.

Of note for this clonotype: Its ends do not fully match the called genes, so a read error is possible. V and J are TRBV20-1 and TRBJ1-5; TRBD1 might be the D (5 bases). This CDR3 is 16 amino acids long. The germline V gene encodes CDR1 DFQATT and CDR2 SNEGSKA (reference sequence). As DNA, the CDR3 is TGCAGTGCAGCTGATCCGATCGGGACTACCTATCAGCCCCAGAATTTT. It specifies CSAADPIGTTYQPQNF.

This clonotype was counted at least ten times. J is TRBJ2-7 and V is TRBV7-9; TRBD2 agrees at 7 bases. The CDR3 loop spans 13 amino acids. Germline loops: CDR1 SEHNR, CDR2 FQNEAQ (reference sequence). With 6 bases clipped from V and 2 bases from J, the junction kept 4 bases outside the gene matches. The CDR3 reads CASRPLAAYEQYF. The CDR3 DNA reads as TGTGCCAGCAGACCCCTAGCGGCCTACGAGCAGTACTTC.

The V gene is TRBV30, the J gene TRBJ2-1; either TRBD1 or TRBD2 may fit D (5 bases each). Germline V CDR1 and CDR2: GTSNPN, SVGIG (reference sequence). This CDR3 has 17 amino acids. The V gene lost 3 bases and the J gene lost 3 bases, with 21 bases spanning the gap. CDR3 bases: TGTGCCTGGAGCCCTCCGAGTGGGGGTTGGGGCTACAATGAGCAGTTCTTC. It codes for CAWSPPSGGWGYNEQFF. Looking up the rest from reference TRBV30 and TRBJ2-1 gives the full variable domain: SQTIHQWPATLVQPVGSPLSLECTVEGTSNPNLYWYRQAAGRGLQLLFYSVGIGQISSEVPQNLSASRPQDRQFILSSKKLLLSDSGFYLCAWSPPSGGWGYNEQFFGPGTRLTVL.

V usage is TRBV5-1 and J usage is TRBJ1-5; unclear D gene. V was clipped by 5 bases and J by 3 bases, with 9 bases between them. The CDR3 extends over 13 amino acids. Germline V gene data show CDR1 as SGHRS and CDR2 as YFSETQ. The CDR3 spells CASSWGTNQPQHF. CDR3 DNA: TGCGCCAGCAGTTGGGGTACCAATCAGCCCCAGCATTTT. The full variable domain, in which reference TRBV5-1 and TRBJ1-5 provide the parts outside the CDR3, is KAGVTQTPRYLIKTRGQQVTLSCSPISGHRSVSWYQQTPGQGLQFLFEYFSETQRNKGNFPGRFSGRQFSNSRSEMNVSTLELGDSALYLCASSWGTNQPQHFGDGTRLSIL.

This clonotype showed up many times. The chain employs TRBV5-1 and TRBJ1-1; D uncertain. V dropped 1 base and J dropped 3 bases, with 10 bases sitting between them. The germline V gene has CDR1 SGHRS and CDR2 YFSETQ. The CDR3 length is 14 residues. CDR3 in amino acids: CASSLSHWDTEAFF. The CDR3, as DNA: TGCGCCAGCAGCTTGTCCCACTGGGACACTGAAGCTTTCTTT.

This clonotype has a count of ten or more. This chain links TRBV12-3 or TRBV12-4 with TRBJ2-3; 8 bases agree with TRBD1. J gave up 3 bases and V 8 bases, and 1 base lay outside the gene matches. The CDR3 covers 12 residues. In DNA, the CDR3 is TGTGCCAGCGACAGGGGAACAGATACGCAGTATTTT. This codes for CASDRGTDTQYF.

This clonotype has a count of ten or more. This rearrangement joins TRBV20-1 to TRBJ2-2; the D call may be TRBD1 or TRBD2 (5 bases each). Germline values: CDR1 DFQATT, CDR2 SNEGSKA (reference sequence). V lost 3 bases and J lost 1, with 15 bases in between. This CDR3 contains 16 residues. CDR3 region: CSARTTGTQNTGELFF. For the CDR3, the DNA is TGCAGTGCTAGGACGACCGGGACCCAGAACACCGGGGAGCTGTTTTTT.

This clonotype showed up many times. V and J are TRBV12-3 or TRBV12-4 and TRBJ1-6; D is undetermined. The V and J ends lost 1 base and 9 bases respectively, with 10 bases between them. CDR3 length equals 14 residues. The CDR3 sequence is CASSLGHGGSPLHF. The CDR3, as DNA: TGTGCCAGCAGTTTAGGACACGGCGGTTCACCCCTCCACTTT.

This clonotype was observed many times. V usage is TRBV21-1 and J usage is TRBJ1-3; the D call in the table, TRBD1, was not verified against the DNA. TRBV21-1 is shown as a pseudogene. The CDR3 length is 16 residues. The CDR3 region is CASSTDRGGSGNTIYF. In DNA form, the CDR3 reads TGTGCCAGCAGCACCGACAGGGGAGGCTCTGGAAACACCATATATTTT.

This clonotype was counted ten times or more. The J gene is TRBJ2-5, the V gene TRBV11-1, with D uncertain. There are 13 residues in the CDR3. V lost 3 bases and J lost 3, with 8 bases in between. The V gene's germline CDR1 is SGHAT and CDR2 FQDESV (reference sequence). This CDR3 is CASSFEREETQYF. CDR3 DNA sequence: TGTGCCAGCAGCTTCGAGCGAGAAGAGACCCAGTACTTC.

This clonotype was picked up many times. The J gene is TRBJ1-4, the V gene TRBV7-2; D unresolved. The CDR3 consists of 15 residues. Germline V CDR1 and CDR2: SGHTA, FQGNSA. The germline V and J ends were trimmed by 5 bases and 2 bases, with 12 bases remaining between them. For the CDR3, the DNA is TGTGCCAGCAGCCTAGATTTTTTGACTAATGAAAAACTGTTTTTT. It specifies CASSLDFLTNEKLFF.

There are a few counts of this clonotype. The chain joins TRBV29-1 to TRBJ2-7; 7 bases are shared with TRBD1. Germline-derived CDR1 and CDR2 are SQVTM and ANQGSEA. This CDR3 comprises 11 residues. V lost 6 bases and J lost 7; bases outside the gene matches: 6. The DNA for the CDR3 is TGCAGCGTAGAGACAGGGCAAGAGCAGTACTTC. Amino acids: CSVETGQEQYF.

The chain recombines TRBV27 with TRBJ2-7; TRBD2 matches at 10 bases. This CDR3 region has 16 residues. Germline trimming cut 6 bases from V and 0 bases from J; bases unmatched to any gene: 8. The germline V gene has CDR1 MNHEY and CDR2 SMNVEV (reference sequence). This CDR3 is CASRPLAGESSYEQYF. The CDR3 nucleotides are TGTGCCAGCAGACCGCTAGCGGGAGAGAGCTCCTACGAGCAGTACTTC.

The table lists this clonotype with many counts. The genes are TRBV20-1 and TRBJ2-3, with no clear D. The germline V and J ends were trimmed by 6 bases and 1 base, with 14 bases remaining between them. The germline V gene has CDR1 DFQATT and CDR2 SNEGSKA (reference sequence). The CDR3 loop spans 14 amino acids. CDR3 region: CSASRPGGTDTQYF. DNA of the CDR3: TGCAGTGCATCCCGACCCGGCGGCACAGATACGCAGTATTTT.